The clone carrying this T cell receptor (beta chain) is medium-sized by share. The antigen is not known. This specimen belongs to a study of breast tumors, draining lymph nodes, adjacent tissues. Points from the study as a whole: Most tumor T cells seemingly derive from lymph node, then expand in tumor. Luminal-like breast cancer showed significantly greater tumor-nontumor repertoire similarity than basal-like breast cancer did. Data only fit, rather than demonstrated, lymph node origin of most tumor T cells.

TCRdb used MiXCR to reprocess the multiplex PCR reads, holding one entry per CDR3 protein. This sample has some 19,000 distinct CDR3 sequences, with around 50% found just once. Germline-derived CDR1 and CDR2 are LGHNA and YSLEER. Trimming pared 2 bases from V and 5 bases from J, leaving 9 bases between. This CDR3 contains 13 residues. The receptor was isolated from a female donor with breast cancer. Some clones in this sample may be carry-over from other donors' samples. The rearrangement uses TRBV4-3 and TRBJ2-5; the D gene is possibly TRBD1 (6 bases). Sample: breast tumor tissue. The CDR3 DNA follows: TGCGCCAGCAGCCAAACCCAGGGGGAGACCCAGTACTTC. Translating it yields CASSQTQGETQYF.